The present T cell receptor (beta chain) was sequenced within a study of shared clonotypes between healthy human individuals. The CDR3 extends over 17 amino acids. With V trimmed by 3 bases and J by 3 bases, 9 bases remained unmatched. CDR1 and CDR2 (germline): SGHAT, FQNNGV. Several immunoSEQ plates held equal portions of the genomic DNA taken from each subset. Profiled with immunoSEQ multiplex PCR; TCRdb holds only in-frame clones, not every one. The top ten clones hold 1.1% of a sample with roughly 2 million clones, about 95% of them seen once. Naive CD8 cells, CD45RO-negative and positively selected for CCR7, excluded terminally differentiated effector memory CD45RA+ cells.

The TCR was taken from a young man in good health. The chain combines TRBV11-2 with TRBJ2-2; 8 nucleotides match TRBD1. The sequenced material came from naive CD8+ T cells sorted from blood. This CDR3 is CASSFIRGQGYTGELFF. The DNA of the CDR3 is TGTGCCAGCAGCTTTATTAGAGGACAGGGCTACACCGGGGAGCTGTTTTTT.